These 24 T cell receptor beta chains were all obtained from the same sample, sequenced in a study of metastatic and nonmetastatic thyroid tumors. TCRdb re-clonotyped the PCR reads via MiXCR. The repertoire has tens of thousands of clones, about 16% of them found once; the top ten carry about 20%. Ahead of thyroid surgery, no patient had received treatment of any kind. Sequencing was done on a sample of blood. These TCRs come from a female donor with papillary thyroid cancer or a benign thyroid nodule (not recorded which). Some clones in this sample may be carry-over from other donors' samples.

This clone came up many times. This chain uses TRBV6-5 with TRBJ2-1; D gene ambiguous. V shed 2 bases and J shed 6 bases, with 5 bases lying between them. The germline V gene encodes CDR1 MNHEY and CDR2 SVGAGI. The CDR3 contains 12 residues. CDR3 sequence reads: CASSYGVNEQFF. As DNA, the CDR3 is TGTGCCAGCAGTTACGGGGTCAATGAGCAGTTCTTC.

This clone was observed at least ten times. CDR3 in amino acids: CASSFGRGGDRGYTF. The CDR3 bases are TGCGCCAGCAGCTTTGGTCGTGGGGGGGATCGAGGCTACACCTTC. The chain couples TRBV5-1 to TRBJ1-2, with D possibly matching TRBD1 (5 bases). Germline CDR1 is SGHRS and CDR2 is YFSETQ. This CDR3 contains 15 residues. Trimming cost V 2 bases and J 8 bases, with 19 bases left between them.

This clone was picked up many times. A much larger clone lies a single base off, so this may be a read error. The chain combines TRBV19 with TRBJ1-3, with D unresolved. This CDR3 is 14 amino acids long. Per germline, CDR1 LNHDA and CDR2 SQIVND (reference sequence). V was cut by 5 bases and J by 0 bases, with 8 bases left in between. CDR3 region: CASSECDSGNTIYF. The CDR3 bases are TGTGCCAGTAGTGAGTGCGACTCTGGAAACACCATATATTTT.

A remark on this clone: Relative to the germline gene, one junction end is altered; a read error may explain this. V usage is TRBV6-9 and J usage is TRBJ2-7; D is possibly TRBD1 or TRBD2 (5 bases each). Germline CDR1 MNHGY, CDR2 SVAAGI. The CDR3 runs 18 residues. The CDR3, as DNA: TGCGCCAGCACGTATTCCCGGGGCCCCTTTCTTCTGTCGGACGAGCAGTACTTC. It is translated as CASTYSRGPFLLSDEQYF.

In its sample, this clone was seen many times. Sequence at one end of the junction differs from germline and may be a read error. The rearrangement joins TRBV27 to TRBJ2-7; D may be TRBD1 (5 bases). Germline values: CDR1 MNHEY, CDR2 SMNVEV (reference sequence). This CDR3 has 13 residues. The CDR3, as DNA: TGTGCCAGCAGTTCTGGGGCAGGGCGAGGAATAAAGTTC. Its translation is CASSSGAGRGIKF.

Regarding this clone: A much larger clone lies one base from this, so it may be a read error. This rearrangement joins TRBV29-1 to TRBJ1-5, with 7 bases identical to TRBD1. CDR1 is SQVTM, CDR2 ANQGSEA, per germline. CDR3 length equals 15 residues. With V trimmed by 4 bases and J by 4 bases, 10 bases remained unmatched. As DNA, the CDR3 is TGCAGCGTTGCGCGAGGGGGCCCTCCGAATCAGCCCCAGCATTTT. Its translation: CSVARGGPPNQPQHF. Combining the CDR3 with reference TRBV29-1 and TRBJ1-5 gives the whole variable domain SAVISQKPSRDICQRGTSLTIQCQVDSQVTMMFWYRQQPGQSLTLIATANQGSEATYESGFVIDKFPISRPNLTFSTLTVSNMSPEDSSIYLCSVARGGPPNQPQHFGDGTRLSIL.

This clone was counted ten times or more. The chain couples TRBV12-3 or TRBV12-4 to TRBJ1-3, with D unclear. This CDR3 has 11 amino acids. V was trimmed by 8 bases and J by 4 bases, leaving 6 bases between them. The CDR3, as DNA: TGTGCCAGCCTCGCCGGAAACACCATATATTTT. Its protein product is CASLAGNTIYF.

Worth noting for this clone: The conserved phenylalanine or tryptophan normally closing the CDR3 is absent here, so this likely arose from a read error. V is TRBV6-2 or TRBV6-3 and J is TRBJ2-3; the match to TRBD1 covers 9 bases. CDR3 size: 15 residues. CDR1 is MNHEY, CDR2 SVGEGT, per germline. Losses at the gene ends were 5 bases for V and 6 bases for J; bases not matched to a gene: 9. As DNA, the CDR3 is TGTGCCAGCAGTGACCATAACAGGGGGCCCGATACGCAGTATTTA. It encodes CASSDHNRGPDTQYL.

This clone was counted many times. V gene TRBV30 combines with J gene TRBJ1-1; D remains unclear. This CDR3 is built from 13 residues. In germline, CDR1 is GTSNPN, CDR2 SVGIG (reference sequence). Trimming took 2 bases from V and 7 from J, leaving 14 bases between them. CDR3 residues: CAWSIQDRSEAFF. In nucleotides, the CDR3 is TGTGCCTGGAGTATTCAAGACCGGAGTGAAGCTTTCTTT.

At least ten counts were recorded for this clone. The DNA for the CDR3 is TGCAGTGCTAGTCCCCTCCGTGGCAGGCTTTTAGCTAACTATGGCTACACCTTC. Translating gives CSASPLRGRLLANYGYTF. The V and J genes are TRBV20-1 and TRBJ1-2, with D hard to call. Germline CDR1 reads DFQATT; CDR2 reads SNEGSKA (reference sequence). The germline V and J ends were trimmed by 3 bases and 0 bases, with 23 bases remaining between them. CDR3 length equals 18 residues.

This clone was observed many times. This rearrangement joins TRBV4-2 to TRBJ2-7; D remains unclear. Trimming stripped 4 bases from V and 6 bases from J, with 16 bases between. Germline loops: CDR1 LGHNA, CDR2 YNFKEQ. This CDR3 has 14 residues. CDR3 in amino acids: CASSPPYSPSEQYF. The CDR3 DNA sequence: TGTGCCAGCAGCCCCCCGTACAGTCCTAGCGAGCAGTACTTC.

Note on this clone: A junction boundary mismatches the germline segment, possibly from a read error. The rearrangement joins TRBV19 to TRBJ2-2; 7 bases fit TRBD2. CDR1 and CDR2 (germline): LNHDA, SQIVND (reference sequence). This CDR3 spans 16 amino acids. The DNA for the CDR3 is TGTGCCAGTAGTTGGGATAGTCGACTAGCAACCGGGGAGCTGTCTTTT. Amino acids: CASSWDSRLATGELSF.

This clone showed up many times. A read error may explain this, as a much larger clone is one base away. Other DNA variants within this sample encode the same CDR3. The CDR3 DNA reads TGTGCCAGTAGTTTACTGGGAGGAGGGATCCACAATGAGCAGTTCTTC. This sequence encodes CASSLLGGGIHNEQFF. The rearrangement uses TRBV28 and TRBJ2-1; a possible D gene is TRBD2 (6 bases). Per germline, CDR1 MDHEN and CDR2 SYDVKM. This CDR3 spans 16 amino acids.

This clone has a count of ten or more. The rearrangement joins TRBV20-1 to TRBJ1-6; 10 nucleotides line up with TRBD1. Germline trimming cut 1 base from V and 4 bases from J; bases unmatched to any gene: 13. Germline V gene data show CDR1 as DFQATT and CDR2 as SNEGSKA (reference sequence). CDR3 length: 19 amino acids. CDR3 bases: TGCAGTGCTAGAGTGAAGGGACAGGGGAGTAGCTATTATAATTCACCCCTCCACTTT. Its protein product is CSARVKGQGSSYYNSPLHF.

The table lists this clone with many counts. V and J are TRBV30 and TRBJ2-3; 8 nucleotides align to TRBD2. This CDR3 comprises 12 residues. Trimming cost V 8 bases and J 8 bases; bases outside gene matches: 9. Germline V lookup: CDR1 GTSNPN, CDR2 SVGIG (reference sequence). CDR3 in amino acids: CALSGSLFTQYF. The CDR3 DNA reads as TGTGCCCTGAGCGGGAGTTTATTTACGCAGTATTTT.

With respect to this clone: A read error may be the cause here, since a much bigger clone is one base away. This chain links TRBV7-7 with TRBJ2-2; TRBD2 matches 10 bases. Looked up from germline, CDR1 is SSHAT and CDR2 is FNYEAQ (reference sequence). The CDR3 spans 17 residues. The CDR3 DNA reads TGTGCCAGCATCTTAGAAGCTAGCGGGAGTAACACCGGGGAGCTGTTTTTT. Its protein is CASILEASGSNTGELFF.

This clone was found many times. The junction and the germline gene differ at one end; a read error may be behind it. The chain couples TRBV6-1 to TRBJ1-6; weak D call: TRBD1 (5 bases). The CDR3 runs to 17 residues. CDR1 is MNHNS, CDR2 SASEGT, per germline. This CDR3 is CAGSSPLISGSNSPLHF. In DNA, the CDR3 is TGTGCCGGCAGCAGCCCGCTAATTTCAGGGAGTAATTCACCCCTCCACTTT.

This clone has just a few counts. This may come from a read error, since a much larger clone is one base off. The sample holds other DNA sequences that translate to the same CDR3. The chain recombines TRBV20-1 with TRBJ1-4, with D possibly TRBD1 on 5 matching bases. Germline V gene data show CDR1 as DFQATT and CDR2 as SNEGSKA (reference sequence). V was clipped by 6 bases and J by 5 bases, with 13 bases between them. The CDR3 sequence is 13 residues long. CDR3 nucleotides: TGCAGTGCCCCTGACAGCCGAAATGAAAAACTGTTTTTT. It is translated as CSAPDSRNEKLFF.

Remarks on this clone: The same CDR3 can be traced to other DNA sequences in this sample. V is TRBV12-3 or TRBV12-4 and J is TRBJ2-5; 8 bases are a match to TRBD1. V was clipped by 5 bases and J by 5 bases; unmatched bases: 7. The CDR3 is 14 amino acids. The CDR3 coding sequence is TGTGCCAGCAGTAGACCGGACAGGGTTGAGACCCAGTACTTC. Translation: CASSRPDRVETQYF.

This clone was recorded at least ten times. The gene calls are TRBV7-8 and TRBJ2-1; 9 positions match TRBD2. V was pared by 5 bases and J by 3 bases, with 11 bases of the junction left unmatched. CDR3 length: 17 amino acids. Germline V gene lookup returns CDR1 SGHVS and CDR2 FQNEAQ. CDR3 residues: CASSPYQREEDYNEQFF. The CDR3 coding sequence is TGTGCCAGCAGCCCATACCAGCGGGAGGAGGACTACAATGAGCAGTTCTTC.

Many counts were recorded for this clone. The CDR3 DNA reads as TGTGCCAGCTCACTTAACTCAGCCTCGGGGGGGCAGTTCTTC. It codes for CASSLNSASGGQFF. The chain joins TRBV18 to TRBJ2-1; the match to TRBD2 covers 7 bases. The germline V gene has CDR1 KGHSH and CDR2 LQKENI. This CDR3 spans 14 amino acids. V shed 4 bases, J shed 12 bases, and the junction held 12 bases outside the gene matches.

For the CDR3, the DNA is TGTGCCAGCAGCTCACAGGGGTCTGACACCGGGGAGCTGTTTTTT. As protein: CASSSQGSDTGELFF. V is TRBV11-3 and J is TRBJ2-2; 7 bases are a match to TRBD1. This CDR3 is 15 amino acids long. Germline loops: CDR1 SGHNT, CDR2 YENEEA. With 4 bases clipped from V and 3 bases from J, the junction kept 5 bases outside the gene matches.

The sample holds many counts of this clone. The gene calls are TRBV6-1 and TRBJ1-4; no clear D gene. V shed 6 bases and J shed 8 bases, with 16 bases lying between them. The CDR3 extends over 14 amino acids. CDR1 and CDR2 (germline): MNHNS, SASEGT. CDR3 sequence (DNA): TGTGCCAGCAGCCCCTATCTATCCGGCGAAAAACTGTTTTTT. The encoded protein is CASSPYLSGEKLFF.

Ten or more counts support this clone. V gene TRBV19 combines with J gene TRBJ2-2, with a weak D call TRBD1 (5 bases). V lost 5 bases to trimming and J lost 6 bases, with 19 bases between them. The germline gives CDR1 LNHDA, CDR2 SQIVND (reference sequence). The CDR3 has 16 amino acids. The CDR3 loop reads CASSPMVGQGAGELFF. The CDR3 region has the DNA TGTGCCAGTAGTCCTATGGTAGGGCAAGGGGCCGGGGAGCTGTTTTTT.